This section outlines one T cell receptor (beta chain) sequence together with its context. The specificity of this receptor is unknown. No base quality values were provided; no much bigger clone lies one nucleotide off. The CDR3 has 14 amino acids, counting the end cysteine and phenylalanine. Only CDR3 DNA remains: 42 bases, in frame from the first base. Sequences LNHNV (CDR1) and YYDKDF (CDR2) are obtained from the germline V gene (reference sequence). Trimming leaves V shorter by 3 bases and J shorter by 14 bases, with the junction holding 11 bases beyond the gene matches. This record belongs to a study of control samples from healthy donors and cancer patients (dated by TCRdb to about 2020). The library was produced with the immunoSEQ multiplex PCR assay. The table was pulled from immuneACCESS by TCRdb, which kept in-frame rearrangements only. Such tables lose some clones; where checked, under half of the loss comes from unresolved V genes, and the rest has no known cause. The sample records 120,000 to 150,000 clones, 93% of which are singletons. The ten top clones hold roughly 5.7% of the sample.

This TCR was recovered from a man aged 18 to 30 in good health. The receptor chain draws on TRBV15 and TRBJ2-1, with 9 bases in between that match TRBD2. The sequenced material came from blood. The CDR3 loop reads CATSSSLLIAGEFF. The DNA is TGTGCCACCAGCAGTAGCCTTCTCATAGCGGGGGAGTTCTTC. The full variable domain, with segments outside the CDR3 supplied by the reference TRBV15 and TRBJ2-1 proteins, appears as DAMVIQNPRYQVTQFGKPVTLSCSQTLNHNVMYWYQQKSSQAPKLLFHYYDKDFNNEADTPDNFQSRRPNTSFCFLDIRSPGLGDTAMYLCATSSSLLIAGEFFGPGTRLTVL.